These 9 T cell receptor beta chains originate from one sample sequenced in a study of neurological immune-mediated disorders. TCRdb itself ran the 5' RACE reads through MiXCR, one entry per CDR3 protein. This table holds more than 75,000 distinct CDR3 sequences, 9% to 12% found once. Sequencing was performed on PBMCs. The receptors stem from a man aged 40-55 years in good health.

This clonotype was seen repeatedly, ten times or more. The chain employs TRBV10-3 and TRBJ2-5; D is perhaps TRBD1 (6 bases). The length of the CDR3 is 11 residues. Germline CDR1 is ENHRY and CDR2 is SYGVKD. Deletions cut 1 base from V and 13 bases from J, with 10 bases between. For the CDR3, the DNA is TGTGCCATCAGTGAGTTGGGGGCCTCGTACTTC. It codes for CAISELGASYF.

This clonotype was found many times. The V gene is TRBV7-3, the J gene TRBJ2-1; weak D call: TRBD2 (6 bases). Trimming removed 6 bases at V and 7 bases at J, with 16 bases between. Germline V CDR1 and CDR2: SGHTA, FQGTGA. The CDR3 runs to 14 residues. CDR3 protein: CASSFGGKANEQFF. CDR3 nucleotides: TGTGCCAGCAGTTTCGGAGGGAAGGCTAATGAGCAGTTCTTC.

This clonotype was observed at least ten times. This sequence joins TRBV5-1 and TRBJ2-2; 7 positions agree with TRBD1. With 3 bases clipped from V and 5 bases from J, the junction kept 4 bases outside the gene matches. The CDR3 loop spans 14 amino acids. Germline values: CDR1 SGHRS, CDR2 YFSETQ. The CDR3 DNA reads as TGCGCCAGCAGCTCGGGACAGCAAACCGGGGAGCTGTTTTTT. Protein: CASSSGQQTGELFF.

At least ten counts were recorded for this clonotype. This chain joins TRBV29-1 and TRBJ1-2; D gene unclear. Germline V gene data show CDR1 as SQVTM and CDR2 as ANQGSEA. The length of the CDR3 is 13 residues. The V gene lost 3 bases and the J gene lost 8 bases, with 16 bases spanning the gap. CDR3 amino acids: CSVEIGQLGGYTF. In nucleotides, the CDR3 is TGCAGCGTTGAGATTGGGCAGCTAGGGGGCTACACCTTC.

With respect to this clonotype: This may stem from a read error, because a much larger clone lies one nucleotide away. The chain carries TRBV20-1 and TRBJ2-5, with 8 bases lining up with TRBD2. The CDR3 has 14 amino acids. V shed 6 bases and J 4 bases; nucleotides not matched to a gene: 10. The germline CDR1 and CDR2 sequences are DFQATT and SNEGSKA (reference sequence). The CDR3 protein is CSAGGGRLRETQYF. CDR3 sequence (DNA): TGCAGTGCGGGCGGGGGGCGACTCCGAGAGACCCAGTACTTC.

This clonotype was observed at least ten times. The rearrangement uses TRBV6-5 and TRBJ1-2; D not resolved. V was shortened by 0 bases and J by 5 bases, with 10 bases between the two germline ends. This CDR3 contains 14 residues. CDR1 is MNHEY and CDR2 is SVGAGI in the germline V gene. CDR3 DNA sequence: TGTGCCAGCAGTTACTCGCTTGGCCATTATGGCTACACCTTC. As protein: CASSYSLGHYGYTF.

The V and J genes are TRBV27 and TRBJ2-1, with a weak D call TRBD1 (6 bases). The CDR3 contains 16 residues. Germline V lookup: CDR1 MNHEY, CDR2 SMNVEV (reference sequence). Trimming left V 3 bases short and J 7 bases short, with 19 bases between. CDR3 coding DNA: TGTGCCAGCAGTTTTGTGGGGGCCACCTTAAGAAATGAGCAGTTCTTC. Its protein product is CASSFVGATLRNEQFF.

The sample holds many counts of this clonotype. This chain joins TRBV9 and TRBJ2-3; D remains unclear. The CDR3 contains 12 residues. Germline lookup yields CDR1 SGDLS and CDR2 YYNGEE. Between the trimmed V and J ends, which lost 0 bases and 5 bases, there was a span of 4 bases. Here the CDR3 reads CASSVDGDTQYF. The DNA of the CDR3 is TGTGCCAGCAGCGTAGATGGAGATACGCAGTATTTT.

This clonotype was counted at least ten times. J is TRBJ2-7 and V is TRBV27; D gene ambiguous. Germline V CDR1 and CDR2: MNHEY, SMNVEV (reference sequence). V lost 4 bases and J 2 bases, leaving 12 bases between the germline ends. The CDR3 length is 14 residues. The CDR3 region has the DNA TGTGCCAGCAGTTCCTCCAGGAGCCCCTACGAGCAGTACTTC. As protein: CASSSSRSPYEQYF.